The rows below give T cell receptor beta chains drawn from one sample of a study of T-cell memory formation after mild COVID-19. TCRdb recomputed calls from the 5' RACE reads with MiXCR, one row per CDR3 protein. The sample has about 340,000 distinct CDR3 sequences, 10% to 15% seen once. The material sequenced was PBMCs or a T cell subset sorted from them (not recorded which). All receptors derive from a man between 18 and 35 years old who had mild COVID-19 (a few samples of this study predate the infection). Cell type and time point are not known. Each CDR3 is given with its conserved first and last residue. D genes are given only for firm matches. The size field is filled for only some rows; it gives once, few, many or a size class.

clone_size: NA; v_call: TRBV21-1; j_call: TRBJ1-2; d_call: NA; cdr3_length: 15; cdr3_aa: CASSEYRDSNYGYTF; cdr3_nt: TGTGCCAGCAGCGAATACCGGGACAGTAACTATGGCTACACCTTC
clone_size: NA; v_call: TRBV7-9; j_call: TRBJ2-7; d_call: TRBD1; cdr3_length: 17; cdr3_aa: CASSLNNRDRGPHEQYF; cdr3_nt: TGTGCCAGCAGCTTAAATAATCGGGACAGGGGGCCCCACGAGCAGTACTTC
clone_size: NA; v_call: TRBV11-2; j_call: TRBJ1-2; d_call: NA; cdr3_length: 14; cdr3_aa: CASSSLQGAYGYTF; cdr3_nt: TGTGCCAGCAGCTCACTACAGGGTGCCTATGGCTACACCTTC
clone_size: many; v_call: TRBV7-9; j_call: TRBJ2-1; d_call: TRBD1; cdr3_length: 16; cdr3_aa: CASSHWGQGKVHEQFF; cdr3_nt: TGTGCCAGCAGCCATTGGGGACAGGGAAAAGTGCATGAGCAGTTCTTC
clone_size: few; v_call: TRBV7-9; j_call: TRBJ1-2; d_call: NA; cdr3_length: 16; cdr3_aa: CASSLLGASVNYGYTF; cdr3_nt: TGTGCCAGCAGCTTACTAGGGGCGAGTGTTAACTATGGCTACACCTTC
clone_size: many; v_call: TRBV29-1; j_call: TRBJ1-4; d_call: NA; cdr3_length: 14; cdr3_aa: CSANVGGRNEKLFF; cdr3_nt: TGCAGCGCAAATGTCGGCGGCCGTAATGAAAAACTGTTTTTT
clone_size: few; v_call: TRBV7-8; j_call: TRBJ2-3; d_call: NA; cdr3_length: 16; cdr3_aa: CASSSPATDSTDTQYF; cdr3_nt: TGTGCCAGCAGCTCTCCCGCGACGGACAGCACAGATACGCAGTATTTT
clone_size: many; v_call: TRBV6-2/TRBV6-3; j_call: TRBJ2-1; d_call: NA; cdr3_length: 13; cdr3_aa: CASRGSSYNEQFF; cdr3_nt: TGTGCCAGCCGGGGGAGCTCCTACAATGAGCAGTTCTTC
clone_size: NA; v_call: TRBV24-1; j_call: TRBJ2-5; d_call: TRBD2; cdr3_length: 16; cdr3_aa: CATSDPAGGRGETQYF; cdr3_nt: TGTGCCACCAGTGACCCCGCGGGGGGGCGTGGGGAGACCCAGTACTTC
clone_size: NA; v_call: TRBV6-2/TRBV6-3; j_call: TRBJ1-4; d_call: NA; cdr3_length: 15; cdr3_aa: CASSPSWTTNEKLFF; cdr3_nt: TGTGCCAGCAGCCCCTCATGGACAACTAATGAAAAACTGTTTTTT
clone_size: few; v_call: TRBV27; j_call: TRBJ1-2; d_call: NA; cdr3_length: 15; cdr3_aa: CASSPSRVALYGYTF; cdr3_nt: TGTGCCAGCAGCCCATCGAGGGTAGCTCTATATGGCTACACCTTC
clone_size: few; v_call: TRBV4-3; j_call: TRBJ2-3; d_call: NA; cdr3_length: 14; cdr3_aa: CASSQDTPTDTQYF; cdr3_nt: TGCGCCAGCAGCCAAGACACCCCCACAGATACGCAGTATTTT
clone_size: few; v_call: TRBV7-9; j_call: TRBJ1-4; d_call: TRBD1; cdr3_length: 15; cdr3_aa: CASSLMGQVEEKLFF; cdr3_nt: TGTGCCAGCAGCTTGATGGGACAGGTCGAGGAAAAACTGTTTTTT
clone_size: NA; v_call: TRBV10-3; j_call: TRBJ2-5; d_call: NA; cdr3_length: 15; cdr3_aa: CAISESTTDQETQYF; cdr3_nt: TGTGCCATCAGTGAGTCGACGACAGACCAAGAGACCCAGTACTTC
clone_size: few; v_call: TRBV5-1; j_call: TRBJ2-1; d_call: NA; cdr3_length: 13; cdr3_aa: CASSPRTTNEQFF; cdr3_nt: TGCGCCAGCAGCCCACGGACTACCAATGAGCAGTTCTTC
clone_size: NA; v_call: TRBV6-1; j_call: TRBJ2-5; d_call: NA; cdr3_length: 13; cdr3_aa: CASSGGIQETQYF; cdr3_nt: TGTGCCAGCAGTGGGGGGATCCAAGAGACCCAGTACTTC
clone_size: NA; v_call: TRBV7-2; j_call: TRBJ2-7; d_call: TRBD2; cdr3_length: 15; cdr3_aa: CASSRITSGGPTADF; cdr3_nt: TGTGCCAGCAGCCGAATAACTAGCGGGGGCCCCACCGCTGACTTC
clone_size: few; v_call: TRBV7-2; j_call: TRBJ2-5; d_call: NA; cdr3_length: 15; cdr3_aa: CASSLARGGQETQYF; cdr3_nt: TGTGCCAGCAGCCTGGCGAGGGGGGGCCAAGAGACCCAGTACTTC
clone_size: few; v_call: TRBV7-9; j_call: TRBJ1-6; d_call: NA; cdr3_length: 15; cdr3_aa: CASSPKRTYNSPLHF; cdr3_nt: TGTGCCAGCAGCCCCAAGCGGACCTATAATTCACCCCTCCACTTT
clone_size: NA; v_call: TRBV7-9; j_call: TRBJ1-6; d_call: TRBD1; cdr3_length: 15; cdr3_aa: CASSSGQQRISPLHF; cdr3_nt: TGTGCCAGCAGCTCGGGACAGCAAAGGATTTCACCCCTCCACTTT
clone_size: few; v_call: TRBV10-3; j_call: TRBJ1-2; d_call: TRBD1; cdr3_length: 15; cdr3_aa: CAISGGAGGNYGYTF; cdr3_nt: TGTGCCATCAGCGGGGGTGCAGGGGGCAACTATGGCTACACCTTC
clone_size: few; v_call: TRBV6-5; j_call: TRBJ2-3; d_call: NA; cdr3_length: 15; cdr3_aa: CASSYSGKLADTQYF; cdr3_nt: TGTGCCAGCAGTTACTCGGGGAAATTGGCAGATACGCAGTATTTT
clone_size: NA; v_call: TRBV4-2; j_call: TRBJ2-1; d_call: TRBD1; cdr3_length: 16; cdr3_aa: CASSTIVGQGYNEQFF; cdr3_nt: TGTGCCAGCAGTACCATTGTGGGACAGGGTTACAATGAGCAGTTCTTC
clone_size: few; v_call: TRBV6-5; j_call: TRBJ2-3; d_call: NA; cdr3_length: 11; cdr3_aa: CATRTPDTQYF; cdr3_nt: TGTGCCACCCGCACACCAGATACGCAGTATTTT
clone_size: once; v_call: TRBV2; j_call: TRBJ2-5; d_call: NA; cdr3_length: 14; cdr3_aa: CASSGVWARETQYF; cdr3_nt: TGTGCCAGCAGTGGGGTTTGGGCCAGAGAGACCCAGTACTTC
clone_size: many; v_call: TRBV12-3/TRBV12-4; j_call: TRBJ2-3; d_call: TRBD2; cdr3_length: 14; cdr3_aa: CASSATSGGDTQYF; cdr3_nt: TGTGCCAGCAGTGCTACTAGCGGGGGTGATACGCAGTATTTT
clone_size: few; v_call: TRBV7-9; j_call: TRBJ2-7; d_call: NA; cdr3_length: 14; cdr3_aa: CASSQLGSGYEQYF; cdr3_nt: TGTGCCAGCAGCCAACTGGGCTCGGGCTACGAGCAGTACTTC
clone_size: NA; v_call: TRBV7-3; j_call: TRBJ1-2; d_call: TRBD1; cdr3_length: 13; cdr3_aa: CASSSQTGQGYTF; cdr3_nt: TGTGCCAGCAGCTCCCAGACAGGGCAGGGCTACACCTTC
clone_size: few; v_call: TRBV7-9; j_call: TRBJ1-3; d_call: TRBD1; cdr3_length: 14; cdr3_aa: CASSRTGVGNTIYF; cdr3_nt: TGTGCCAGCAGCCGTACAGGGGTCGGAAACACCATATATTTT
clone_size: few; v_call: TRBV4-1; j_call: TRBJ2-4; d_call: TRBD1; cdr3_length: 15; cdr3_aa: CASSQVVGQGNIQYF; cdr3_nt: TGCGCCAGCAGCCAAGTGGTCGGACAGGGGAACATTCAGTACTTC
clone_size: NA; v_call: TRBV18; j_call: TRBJ1-4; d_call: TRBD1; cdr3_length: 15; cdr3_aa: CVSSPQRDSNEKLFF; cdr3_nt: TGTGTCAGCTCACCCCAGCGGGACAGTAATGAAAAACTGTTTTTT
clone_size: few; v_call: TRBV7-2; j_call: TRBJ2-2; d_call: TRBD2; cdr3_length: 15; cdr3_aa: CASSLWLAGGGELFF; cdr3_nt: TGTGCCAGCAGCTTGTGGCTAGCGGGCGGCGGGGAGCTGTTTTTT
clone_size: NA; v_call: TRBV6-2/TRBV6-3; j_call: TRBJ2-1; d_call: TRBD2; cdr3_length: 17; cdr3_aa: CASSYPTSGGSYNEQFF; cdr3_nt: TGTGCCAGCAGTTACCCCACTAGCGGGGGGTCCTACAATGAGCAGTTCTTC
clone_size: few; v_call: TRBV20-1; j_call: TRBJ2-3; d_call: TRBD1; cdr3_length: 14; cdr3_aa: CSARRTGGTDTQYF; cdr3_nt: TGCAGTGCTAGAAGGACAGGGGGCACAGATACGCAGTATTTT
clone_size: few; v_call: TRBV3-1; j_call: TRBJ1-5; d_call: TRBD1; cdr3_length: 15; cdr3_aa: CASSQGTGRYQPQHF; cdr3_nt: TGTGCCAGCAGCCAAGGGACAGGGAGGTATCAGCCCCAGCATTTT
clone_size: NA; v_call: TRBV5-1; j_call: TRBJ2-7; d_call: TRBD2; cdr3_length: 15; cdr3_aa: CASSLYGGGTYEQYF; cdr3_nt: TGCGCCAGCAGCTTGTATGGCGGGGGGACCTACGAGCAGTACTTC
clone_size: NA; v_call: TRBV18; j_call: TRBJ1-1; d_call: NA; cdr3_length: 15; cdr3_aa: CASSPYQVGRGEAFF; cdr3_nt: TGTGCCAGCTCACCTTACCAAGTAGGGAGGGGTGAAGCTTTCTTT
clone_size: few; v_call: TRBV20-1; j_call: TRBJ2-3; d_call: NA; cdr3_length: 12; cdr3_aa: CSGRKDTDTQYF; cdr3_nt: TGCAGTGGCAGGAAGGACACAGATACGCAGTATTTT
clone_size: NA; v_call: TRBV24-1; j_call: TRBJ1-1; d_call: TRBD1; cdr3_length: 15; cdr3_aa: CATSDHRGLRTEAFF; cdr3_nt: TGTGCCACCAGTGACCACAGGGGGCTACGCACTGAAGCTTTCTTT
clone_size: few; v_call: TRBV5-1; j_call: TRBJ2-3; d_call: NA; cdr3_length: 17; cdr3_aa: CASSYSLAGALTDTQYF; cdr3_nt: TGCGCCAGCAGCTACTCCTTGGCGGGGGCCCTCACAGATACGCAGTATTTT
clone_size: few; v_call: TRBV20-1; j_call: TRBJ1-1; d_call: NA; cdr3_length: 15; cdr3_aa: CSAREWRRLNTEAFF; cdr3_nt: TGCAGTGCTAGAGAGTGGCGACGGTTGAACACTGAAGCTTTCTTT
clone_size: NA; v_call: TRBV18; j_call: TRBJ1-1; d_call: TRBD1; cdr3_length: 15; cdr3_aa: CASSPPGQQTTEAFF; cdr3_nt: TGTGCCAGCTCACCACCGGGACAGCAGACCACTGAAGCTTTCTTT
clone_size: few; v_call: TRBV4-1; j_call: TRBJ2-7; d_call: NA; cdr3_length: 17; cdr3_aa: CASSQDSGQSWPYEQYF; cdr3_nt: TGCGCCAGCAGCCAAGATTCCGGACAGTCCTGGCCCTACGAGCAGTACTTC
clone_size: few; v_call: TRBV6-5; j_call: TRBJ2-3; d_call: NA; cdr3_length: 14; cdr3_aa: CASRAGRGTDTQYF; cdr3_nt: TGTGCCAGCAGAGCTGGAAGGGGGACAGATACGCAGTATTTT
clone_size: few; v_call: TRBV9; j_call: TRBJ2-3; d_call: TRBD2; cdr3_length: 17; cdr3_aa: CASSVEGGEGKYDTQYF; cdr3_nt: TGTGCCAGCAGCGTAGAGGGAGGGGAAGGGAAATATGATACGCAGTATTTT
clone_size: NA; v_call: TRBV5-5; j_call: TRBJ2-7; d_call: NA; cdr3_length: 18; cdr3_aa: CASRTDGPYGRGRHEQYF; cdr3_nt: TGTGCCAGCAGGACGGACGGTCCCTACGGGAGAGGTCGCCACGAGCAGTACTTC
clone_size: few; v_call: TRBV7-3; j_call: TRBJ2-5; d_call: NA; cdr3_length: 13; cdr3_aa: CASSPENGRTQYF; cdr3_nt: TGTGCCAGCAGCCCCGAGAACGGTAGGACCCAGTACTTC
clone_size: many; v_call: TRBV7-2; j_call: TRBJ2-3; d_call: NA; cdr3_length: 11; cdr3_aa: CASSFSDTQYF; cdr3_nt: TGTGCCAGCAGCTTCTCAGATACGCAGTATTTT